Presented here are 30 T cell receptor beta chains from one specimen sequenced in a study of CD8+ T cells in alopecia areata. TCR sequencing used cDNA made by reverse transcription of extracted RNA. TCRdb's copy holds only in-frame clones and misses some; the assay was immunoSEQ multiplex PCR. The table lists about 160,000 clones, 55% to 75% of them singletons, with more than 0.7% in the top ten. Treatment described: oral pan-JAK inhibitor, 5-10 mg twice daily. The starting material was CD4+ T cells sorted from blood, obtained at week 4, from a patient treated with tofacitinib. The source of these receptors is a human donor with alopecia areata.

This sequence joins TRBV6-5 and TRBJ1-2; D might be TRBD1 (6 bases). The germline V gene has CDR1 MNHEY and CDR2 SVGAGI. V gave up 4 bases and J gave up 8 bases, with 11 bases separating them. The CDR3 has 12 amino acids. The CDR3 spells CASSSQGTGYTF. The CDR3 coding sequence is TGTGCCAGCAGTTCCCAGGGGACGGGCTACACCTTC.

This clone has more than one count but fewer than ten. V gene TRBV29-1 combines with J gene TRBJ1-5; D perhaps matches TRBD1 (5 bases). The CDR3 is 13 residues long. Trimming shortened V by 7 bases and J by 6 bases, and 16 bases separated the two germline ends. Germline V gene data show CDR1 as SQVTM and CDR2 as ANQGSEA. CDR3 in amino acids: CSASEGLAQPQHF. The CDR3 DNA reads TGCAGCGCAAGCGAGGGGCTGGCTCAGCCCCAGCATTTT.

The genes are TRBV30 and TRBJ2-1; 7 positions agree with TRBD1. Per the germline V gene, CDR1 is GTSNPN and CDR2 is SVGIG (reference sequence). The CDR3 extends over 13 amino acids. V trimming: 5 bases; J trimming: 5 bases; junction bases outside the gene matches: 6. The CDR3 region is CAWCRGQNNEQFF. The CDR3 coding sequence is TGTGCCTGGTGTAGGGGGCAGAACAATGAGCAGTTCTTC.

The chain employs TRBV15 and TRBJ1-2, with 8 bases lining up with TRBD1. The CDR3 extends over 16 amino acids. From germline, CDR1 is LNHNV and CDR2 YYDKDF (reference sequence). J was trimmed by 3 bases and V by 5 bases; bases with no gene match: 11. CDR3 residues: CATSLPETGEYYGYTF. Written as DNA, the CDR3 is TGTGCCACCAGCCTACCCGAGACAGGGGAGTACTATGGCTACACCTTC.

This clone was counted a few times. CDR3 residues: CASSVGGAQDTQYF. The CDR3 nucleotides are TGTGCCAGCAGCGTCGGGGGGGCACAAGATACGCAGTATTTT. The rearrangement links TRBV9 to TRBJ2-3, with 8 bases matching TRBD2. The CDR3 sequence is 14 residues long. Trimming took 2 bases from V and 5 from J; bases not matched to a gene: 4. The germline V gene encodes CDR1 SGDLS and CDR2 YYNGEE. The full variable domain, its missing parts supplied by reference TRBV9 and TRBJ2-3, is DSGVTQTPKHLITATGQRVTLRCSPRSGDLSVYWYQQSLDQGLQFLIQYYNGEERAKGNILERFSAQQFPDLHSELNLSSLELGDSALYFCASSVGGAQDTQYFGPGTRLTVL.

V gene TRBV29-1 combines with J gene TRBJ2-5; D is undetermined. The CDR3 length is 12 residues. V lost 4 bases and J 5 bases, leaving 11 bases between the germline ends. In germline, CDR1 is SQVTM, CDR2 ANQGSEA. This chain's CDR3 is CSVGVRGETQYF. For the CDR3, the DNA is TGCAGCGTTGGGGTCCGTGGGGAGACCCAGTACTTC.

The chain carries TRBV6-6 and TRBJ2-3; a weak D match, TRBD2 (5 bases). Trimming shortened V by 2 bases and J by 3 bases, and 12 bases separated the two germline ends. Germline CDR1 and CDR2: MNHNY and SVGAGI (reference sequence). The CDR3 runs 15 residues. CDR3 loop: CASSYRTPGTDTQYF. CDR3 bases: TGTGCCAGCAGTTACAGGACCCCGGGGACAGATACGCAGTATTTT.

This clone was seen only once. J is TRBJ2-1 and V is TRBV5-4; possibly TRBD1 for D (6 bases). Germline V gene data show CDR1 as SGHNT and CDR2 as YYREEE (reference sequence). The CDR3 contains 13 residues. Between the trimmed V and J ends, which lost 4 bases and 8 bases, there was a span of 13 bases. The CDR3 spells CASSPPGADEQFF. For the CDR3, the DNA is TGTGCCAGCAGCCCCCCAGGGGCGGATGAGCAGTTCTTC.

This chain connects TRBV27 to TRBJ2-1; 10 positions match TRBD2. The germline CDR1 and CDR2 sequences are MNHEY and SMNVEV (reference sequence). The CDR3 covers 15 residues. Trimming cost V 7 bases and J 8 bases; bases outside gene matches: 11. CDR3 region: CASIVSGGALDEQFF. DNA of the CDR3: TGTGCCAGCATAGTCAGCGGGGGGGCCCTCGATGAGCAGTTCTTC.

CDR3 protein: CSGRTGAETQYF. The CDR3 nucleotides are TGCAGCGGACGGACAGGTGCAGAGACCCAGTACTTC. The chain has TRBV29-1 and TRBJ2-5; TRBD1 agrees at 7 bases. V shed 7 bases and J 4 bases; nucleotides not matched to a gene: 6. From germline, CDR1 is SQVTM and CDR2 ANQGSEA. This CDR3 comprises 12 residues.

The chain couples TRBV5-1 to TRBJ2-1; weak D call: TRBD1 (5 bases). Germline lookup yields CDR1 SGHRS and CDR2 YFSETQ. V was trimmed by 3 bases and J by 5 bases, leaving 6 bases between them. The CDR3 sequence is 12 residues long. In nucleotides, the CDR3 is TGCGCCAGCAGCTCGACAGACAATGAGCAGTTCTTC. Encoded protein: CASSSTDNEQFF.

This clone showed up just once. V and J are TRBV30 and TRBJ1-2; the D gene is possibly TRBD1 (6 bases). Trimming shortened V by 2 bases and J by 0 bases, and 16 bases separated the two germline ends. Per germline, CDR1 GTSNPN and CDR2 SVGIG (reference sequence). The CDR3 is made up of 16 amino acids. CDR3 coding DNA: TGTGCCTGGAGTCGTCTTGGGGGCGACTCTAACTATGGCTACACCTTC. It translates to CAWSRLGGDSNYGYTF.

This chain links TRBV25-1 with TRBJ1-6, with D possibly being TRBD1 (6 bases). CDR1 is MGHDK, CDR2 SYGVNS, per germline. V lost 6 bases and J lost 8, with 14 bases in between. CDR3 length equals 14 residues. The CDR3 nucleotides read TGTGCCAGCAGCCCACCCGGACAGCATTCACCCCTCCACTTT. Translated: CASSPPGQHSPLHF.

This clone was seen a few times. The chain couples TRBV7-9 to TRBJ1-1; D is undetermined. In germline, CDR1 is SEHNR, CDR2 FQNEAQ (reference sequence). Trimming pared 0 bases from V and 3 bases from J, leaving 5 bases between. The CDR3 contains 13 residues. In DNA form, the CDR3 reads TGTGCCAGCAGCTTAGCAGCCCACACTGAAGCTTTCTTT. Its protein product is CASSLAAHTEAFF.

The V gene is TRBV4-2, the J gene TRBJ1-1; possible D gene TRBD1, 6 bases. Germline V gives CDR1 LGHNA, CDR2 YNFKEQ. This CDR3 is built from 14 residues. V was shortened by 4 bases and J by 1 base, with 10 bases between the two germline ends. The CDR3 loop reads CASSLDRSNTEAFF. The CDR3 DNA reads TGTGCCAGCAGCCTGGACAGATCGAACACTGAAGCTTTCTTT.

This clone was picked up one time. The conserved final phenylalanine or tryptophan is absent from the CDR3, which likely points to a read error. Written as DNA, the CDR3 is TGTGCCAGCCGTAGCGGGGGAATGTCCTACGAGCAGTACCTC. Protein product: CASRSGGMSYEQYL. This chain joins TRBV6-5 and TRBJ2-7; 9 bases agree with TRBD2. Looked up from germline, CDR1 is MNHEY and CDR2 is SVGAGI. The J segment lost 1 base and the V segment lost 8 bases, leaving 6 bases of the junction unmatched. The CDR3 contains 14 residues.

V and J are TRBV29-1 and TRBJ2-5; TRBD2 aligns across 9 bases. This CDR3 spans 13 amino acids. Germline V gene sequence: CDR1 SQVTM, CDR2 ANQGSEA. V shed 7 bases, J shed 5 bases, and the junction held 8 bases outside the gene matches. The CDR3 DNA reads as TGCAGCGCCGTGCCTAGCGGGGTTGAGACCCAGTACTTC. This sequence encodes CSAVPSGVETQYF.

The V gene is TRBV29-1, the J gene TRBJ2-3; 9 bases line up with TRBD2. Germline CDR1 SQVTM, CDR2 ANQGSEA. CDR3 length: 14 amino acids. The junction had 10 bases not matched to a gene; V was cut back by 5 bases and J by 7 bases. CDR3 sequence: CSVLVIAGEYTQYF. The CDR3, as DNA: TGCAGCGTTTTGGTAATAGCGGGGGAGTATACGCAGTATTTT.

V is TRBV30 and J is TRBJ1-2; D gene unclear. Trimming removed 0 bases from V and 7 bases from J, with 12 bases in between. The germline V gene encodes CDR1 GTSNPN and CDR2 SVGIG (reference sequence). This CDR3 is built from 13 residues. This chain's CDR3 is CAWSVRADGGYTF. For the CDR3, the DNA is TGTGCCTGGAGTGTACGTGCAGATGGTGGCTACACCTTC.

This clone appeared a few times. This chain links TRBV2 with TRBJ2-4, with TRBD1 matching 8 bases. Germline trimming cut 7 bases from V and 6 bases from J; bases unmatched to any gene: 5. Germline CDR1 is SNHLY and CDR2 is FYNNEI. The CDR3 has 13 amino acids. CDR3 loop: CASKGQGGNIQYF. CDR3 bases: TGTGCCAGCAAAGGACAGGGTGGAAACATTCAGTACTTC.

This sequence joins TRBV29-1 and TRBJ2-7; the D gene is possibly TRBD2 (5 bases). In germline, CDR1 is SQVTM, CDR2 ANQGSEA. The CDR3 is 12 amino acids. V shed 7 bases and J shed 7 bases, with 17 bases lying between them. CDR3 residues: CSADPGMGEQYF. The CDR3 DNA follows: TGCAGCGCCGACCCGGGGATGGGGGAGCAGTACTTC.

This chain joins TRBV30 and TRBJ1-1; TRBD1 matches at 11 bases. J gave up 3 bases and V 4 bases, and 7 bases lay outside the gene matches. CDR1 GTSNPN and CDR2 SVGIG come from the germline V gene (reference sequence). This CDR3 spans 15 amino acids. In nucleotides, the CDR3 is TGTGCCTGGACCTCCGGGACAGGGGGGGACACTGAAGCTTTCTTT. It translates to CAWTSGTGGDTEAFF.

V and J are TRBV18 and TRBJ1-6; 7 bases agree with TRBD1. From germline, CDR1 is KGHSH and CDR2 LQKENI. The trim removed 4 bases at V and 9 bases at J, leaving 9 bases unmatched. The CDR3 consists of 15 residues. The CDR3 protein is CASSQRQGSFSPLHF. The CDR3 bases are TGTGCCAGCTCACAACGACAGGGCAGCTTTTCACCCCTCCACTTT.

This chain joins TRBV18 and TRBJ1-6; a possible D gene is TRBD1 (5 bases). The CDR3 runs to 17 residues. The V end was cut by 1 base, the J end by 9 bases, with 19 bases between. CDR1 is KGHSH, CDR2 LQKENI, per germline. CDR3 protein: CASSPLPATLGGSPLHF. In DNA form, the CDR3 reads TGTGCCAGCTCACCACTTCCAGCGACACTGGGGGGTTCACCCCTCCACTTT.

The V call is TRBV4-2, the J call TRBJ2-5; TRBD2 matches at 9 bases. V dropped 4 bases and J dropped 1; count of bases not matched to a gene: 4. CDR1 LGHNA and CDR2 YNFKEQ come from the germline V gene. This CDR3 spans 15 amino acids. As DNA, the CDR3 is TGTGCCAGCAGCCGGAATAGCGGGGGCCAAGAGACCCAGTACTTC. It encodes CASSRNSGGQETQYF.

In this sample, this clone turned up a few times. V gene TRBV29-1 combines with J gene TRBJ2-2, with TRBD2 identical over 10 bases. CDR1 SQVTM and CDR2 ANQGSEA come from the germline V gene. This CDR3 comprises 14 residues. With 7 bases clipped from V and 6 bases from J, the junction kept 8 bases outside the gene matches. The CDR3 bases are TGCAGCGCCTCTACTAGCGGGGTTGCCGGGGAGCTGTTTTTT. Protein product: CSASTSGVAGELFF.

As for this clone: Different DNA sequences within this sample yield the same CDR3. CDR3 amino acids: CSVSPGETQYF. The CDR3 nucleotides are TGCAGCGTTAGCCCAGGGGAGACCCAGTACTTC. V gene TRBV29-1 combines with J gene TRBJ2-5; perhaps TRBD1 as D (5 bases). CDR3 length: 11 amino acids. Germline V gives CDR1 SQVTM, CDR2 ANQGSEA. V was pared by 5 bases and J by 5 bases, with 9 bases between.

The rearrangement links TRBV27 to TRBJ2-5; 7 nucleotides align to TRBD1. Germline CDR1 and CDR2: MNHEY and SMNVEV (reference sequence). The CDR3 runs 13 residues. With 6 bases clipped from V and 3 bases from J, the junction kept 4 bases outside the gene matches. The CDR3 DNA is TGTGCCAGCAGGCTCACAGGGGAAGAGACCCAGTACTTC. Encoded protein: CASRLTGEETQYF.

This clone is a singleton in its sample. The gene calls are TRBV2 and TRBJ1-5, with a tentative D call TRBD1 (5 bases). This CDR3 spans 13 amino acids. With 7 bases removed from V and 6 bases from J, the gap between germline ends came to 13 bases. CDR1 is SNHLY and CDR2 is FYNNEI in the germline V gene. DNA of the CDR3: TGTGCCAGCACTTTGAGGGGAACTCAGCCCCAGCATTTT. Translated: CASTLRGTQPQHF.

The chain recombines TRBV10-3 with TRBJ1-1; TRBD1 matches at 7 bases. This CDR3 is built from 17 residues. J gave up 3 bases and V 3 bases, and 13 bases lay outside the gene matches. Germline V gene sequence: CDR1 ENHRY, CDR2 SYGVKD. Here the CDR3 DNA reads TGTGCCATCAGTGACTTTAGGAAGGGACAGCGAGACACTGAAGCTTTCTTT. As protein: CAISDFRKGQRDTEAFF.